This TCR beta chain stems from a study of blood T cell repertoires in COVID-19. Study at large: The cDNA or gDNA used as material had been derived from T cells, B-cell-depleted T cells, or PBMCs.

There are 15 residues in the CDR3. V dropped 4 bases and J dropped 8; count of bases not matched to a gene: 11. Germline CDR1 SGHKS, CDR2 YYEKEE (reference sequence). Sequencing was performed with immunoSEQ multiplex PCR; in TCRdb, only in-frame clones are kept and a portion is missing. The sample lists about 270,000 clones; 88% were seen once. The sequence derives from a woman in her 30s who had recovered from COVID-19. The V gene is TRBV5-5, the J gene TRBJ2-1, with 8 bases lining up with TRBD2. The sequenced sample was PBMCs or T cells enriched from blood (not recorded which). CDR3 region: CASSPTSGTRHEQFF. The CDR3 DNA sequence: TGTGCCAGCAGCCCGACCTCCGGGACTAGGCATGAGCAGTTCTTC.